These 3 T cell receptor beta chains came from one sample sequenced in a study of blood T cell repertoires in COVID-19. The table came from immunoSEQ multiplex PCR; TCRdb's copy has only in-frame clones and leaves some out. The data hold some 250,000 clones, with around 87% observed a single time. The material sequenced was peripheral blood. Receptors originate from a woman in her fifties or sixties with COVID-19, enrolled during active disease.

This chain uses TRBV11-2 with TRBJ1-5; the D gene is possibly TRBD1 (5 bases). V lost 5 bases and J lost 3, with 11 bases in between. CDR3 length equals 14 residues. The germline CDR1 and CDR2 sequences are SGHAT and FQNNGV. CDR3 nucleotide sequence: TGTGCCAGCAGCGAGCAAGGGGCCAATCAGCCCCAGCATTTT. Translated, it gives CASSEQGANQPQHF.

CDR3 region: CATGLAATSYNEQFF. Written as DNA, the CDR3 is TGTGCCACCGGACTAGCGGCAACCTCCTACAATGAGCAGTTCTTC. The V and J genes are TRBV10-3 and TRBJ2-1, with 10 bases fitting TRBD2. The V gene end was trimmed by 10 bases and the J gene end by 0 bases; junction bases not matched to a gene: 6. Germline CDR1 is ENHRY and CDR2 is SYGVKD. This CDR3 spans 15 amino acids.

The V call is TRBV5-6, the J call TRBJ2-7, with D maybe TRBD1 (6 bases). Germline V CDR1 and CDR2: SGHDT, YYEEEE. Trimming cost V 4 bases and J 1 base, with 24 bases left between them. The CDR3 has 18 residues. CDR3 protein: CASSALQGRLGNSYEQYF. As DNA, the CDR3 is TGTGCCAGCAGCGCCCTACAGGGTAGGCTCGGCAATTCCTACGAGCAGTACTTC.